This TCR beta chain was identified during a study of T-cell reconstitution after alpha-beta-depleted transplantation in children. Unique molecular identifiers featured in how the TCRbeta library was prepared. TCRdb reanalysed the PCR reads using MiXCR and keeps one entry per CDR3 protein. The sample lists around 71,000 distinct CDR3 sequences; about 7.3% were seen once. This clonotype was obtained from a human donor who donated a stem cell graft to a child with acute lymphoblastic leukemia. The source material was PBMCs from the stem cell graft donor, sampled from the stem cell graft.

CDR3 in DNA: TGTGCCAGCAAAGAAAGCGGTGGGGGACTCTATGGCTACACCTTC. It translates to CASKESGGGLYGYTF. The rearrangement joins TRBV6-2 or TRBV6-3 to TRBJ1-2; weak D call: TRBD1 (5 bases). CDR3 length equals 15 residues. The germline V and J ends were trimmed by 7 bases and 4 bases, with 19 bases remaining between them. The germline gives CDR1 MNHEY, CDR2 SVGEGT.